The 11 T cell receptor beta chains below all came from one sample that was sequenced in a study of early T cells in non-severe SARS-CoV-2 infection. From the 5' RACE reads, TCRdb called clonotypes with MiXCR, one entry per CDR3 protein. The sample holds some 80,000 distinct CDR3 sequences, over 9.5% seen once. The sample was whole blood, taken at baseline. Every receptor here comes from an adult who was a healthcare worker with PCR-confirmed SARS-CoV-2 infection or an uninfected control (not recorded which).

This clonotype came up a few times. The CDR3 DNA reads TGTGCCAGCAGTTTAGTGCAGGGGGCGTACAATGAGCAGTTCTTC. Residues: CASSLVQGAYNEQFF. V usage is TRBV27 and J usage is TRBJ2-1, with 8 bases lining up with TRBD1. Trimming took 2 bases from V and 4 from J; bases not matched to a gene: 4. The CDR3 contains 15 residues. The V gene's germline CDR1 is MNHEY and CDR2 SMNVEV (reference sequence).

This clonotype was found a few times. V usage is TRBV5-4 and J usage is TRBJ2-1; D may be TRBD2 (6 bases). The V gene's germline CDR1 is SGHNT and CDR2 YYREEE (reference sequence). This CDR3 has 13 residues. Trimming took 4 bases from V and 8 from J, leaving 13 bases between them. The CDR3 loop is CASSRDWPDEQFF. As DNA, the CDR3 is TGTGCCAGCAGCAGGGACTGGCCCGATGAGCAGTTCTTC.

This clonotype was detected only a few times. J is TRBJ2-7 and V is TRBV7-8; D might be TRBD1 (7 bases). Germline V gene lookup returns CDR1 SGHVS and CDR2 FQNEAQ. CDR3 length: 10 residues. CDR3 DNA: TGTGCCAGCAGCTTAAGGCAGGGGGGAGTC. This encodes CASSLRQGGV.

This clonotype was picked up a small number of times. The genes are TRBV4-1 and TRBJ1-4, with D perhaps TRBD1 (5 bases). V was cut by 6 bases and J by 12 bases, with 14 bases left in between. CDR1 is MGHRA and CDR2 is YSYEKL in the germline V gene. The CDR3 runs 12 residues. The CDR3 DNA is TGCGCCAGCAGTCGCAGGGAATCAGAACTGTTTTTT. Amino acid sequence: CASSRRESELFF.

This clonotype was seen at least ten times. V is TRBV20-1 and J is TRBJ2-7; D remains ambiguous. The CDR3 covers 10 residues. The germline gives CDR1 DFQATT, CDR2 SNEGSKA (reference sequence). Trimming pared 1 base from V and 5 bases from J, leaving 3 bases between. DNA of the CDR3: TGCAGTGCTAGAGGGAACGAGCAGTACTTC. It codes for CSARGNEQYF.

The CDR3 reads CAISGESGTGIEKLFF. The DNA of the CDR3 is TGTGCCATCAGTGGGGAAAGCGGGACAGGGATTGAAAAACTGTTTTTT. This rearrangement joins TRBV10-3 to TRBJ1-4, with 9 bases identical to TRBD1. The V and J ends lost 4 bases and 7 bases, in that order; junction bases with no gene match: 10. The germline V gene encodes CDR1 ENHRY and CDR2 SYGVKD. This CDR3 has 16 amino acids.

The chain uses TRBV10-1 and TRBJ2-5; a possible D gene is TRBD2 (6 bases). The length of the CDR3 is 13 residues. Deletions cut 0 bases from V and 5 bases from J, with 7 bases between. The germline gives CDR1 WNHNN, CDR2 SYGVQD (reference sequence). The CDR3 bases are TGCGCCAGCAGTGAGTCAGGGAGGGAGACCCAGTACTTC. Translated, it gives CASSESGRETQYF.

This clonotype occurred a few times. The V gene is TRBV30, the J gene TRBJ2-3; D remains unclear. The CDR3 sequence is 13 residues long. The germline V gene encodes CDR1 GTSNPN and CDR2 SVGIG (reference sequence). Trimming pared 5 bases from V and 6 bases from J, leaving 15 bases between. Written as DNA, the CDR3 is TGTGCCTGGGCGGTATGGCCGGTGGATACGCAGTATTTT. It yields the protein CAWAVWPVDTQYF.

This chain uses TRBV6-5 with TRBJ2-1; the D is unclear. V gave up 3 bases and J gave up 2 bases, with 11 bases separating them. There are 15 residues in the CDR3. Germline CDR1 reads MNHEY; CDR2 reads SVGAGI. CDR3 loop: CASSYRSGAYNEQFF. The CDR3 DNA follows: TGTGCCAGCAGTTATAGGAGTGGGGCCTACAATGAGCAGTTCTTC.

The rearrangement joins TRBV12-3 or TRBV12-4 to TRBJ2-6, with TRBD1 as a possible D gene (5 bases). Between the trimmed V and J ends, which lost 3 bases and 2 bases, there was a span of 11 bases. This CDR3 has 16 amino acids. The CDR3 here is CASSFPTEAGANVLTF. The CDR3, as DNA: TGTGCCAGCAGTTTTCCGACAGAGGCTGGGGCCAACGTCCTGACTTTC.

This chain joins TRBV20-1 and TRBJ2-1; TRBD2 agrees at 7 bases. The CDR3 has 16 amino acids. V lost 3 bases, J lost 8 bases, and 16 bases stayed unmatched. Looked up from germline, CDR1 is DFQATT and CDR2 is SNEGSKA (reference sequence). CDR3 in amino acids: CSARDPRTRYNDEQFF. The CDR3 DNA reads as TGCAGTGCTAGGGACCCGCGGACTAGGTACAACGATGAGCAGTTCTTC.